This T cell receptor (beta chain) was profiled in a study of blood T cell repertoires in COVID-19 (dated by TCRdb to between 2020 and 2021). Looking at the study overall: Collaborator samples came from the United States, Italy and Spain and covered acute and convalescent phases of COVID-19. HLA class I and class II types, where available, came from metadata supplied by the sample provider rather than from assay-based typing. The material from the prospective study consisted of cDNA or gDNA derived from T cells, B-cell-depleted T cells, or PBMCs. The repertoires were made available in a free public database intended to serve as a resource for research on the immune response to SARS-CoV-2. Samples were obtained from the ongoing ImmuneRACE study (first 160 participants) and from roughly 1,300 subjects provided by 6 global collaborators. Subjects who had been exposed to COVID-19, were actively infected with it, or had recovered from it provided the deeply sampled blood TCRbeta repertoires that made up the dataset. The sample metadata nearly always contained a de-identified subject ID, COVID-19 status, age in years and sex. What the research found in general, with its limitations: The amount of clinical and demographic metadata varied by source and participant and was provided uncurated.

A word on this clone: The antigen it recognizes is unknown. The input lacks base qualities; no much larger clone sits a single base away.

From V the trimming removes 7 bases and from J it removes 5 bases, while the gene matches leave 14 bases of the junction unaccounted for. CDR1 LNHDA and CDR2 SQIVND are derived from the germline V gene (reference sequence). Including the terminal cysteine and phenylalanine, the CDR3 comprises 18 residues. Kept here is only the CDR3 DNA, which spans 54 bases and is read in frame from base 1. TCRbeta CDR3 regions were amplified from genomic DNA using the immunoSEQ Assay, a bias-controlled multiplex PCR. As for the authors' bioinformatics: The number of nucleated cells in each sample was estimated by amplification of reference gene primers within the assay. Sequence reads were collapsed and filtered to measure the absolute abundance of every unique TCRbeta CDR3 rearrangement. For each sample, productive Simpson clonality was calculated by taking the square root of Simpson's diversity index across productive rearrangements. TCRdb limited this immuneACCESS table to in-frame rearrangements with V and J called. A share of clones is missing; checked studies link under half to unresolved V genes, and the rest is unexplained. V and J calls and clone size are given by that table; D and trimming were obtained from the DNA. This sample holds under 95,000 clones; under 95% were observed only once. About 3.9% of the sample comes from the top ten.

Collaborating institutions collected whole blood in K2EDTA tubes following their own protocols. For TCRbeta analysis, collaborators shipped samples in one of three forms: frozen whole blood, isolated PBMCs, or DNA extracted from either of those sample types. The specimen sequenced was peripheral blood. This TCR was recovered from a woman aged 45-65 years in a cohort sampled during active COVID-19. The V and J genes are TRBV19 and TRBJ2-2, and 12 bases in between align with TRBD2. Here the CDR3 is given as CASTIGSSGRAGTGELFF. The sequenced DNA is TGTGCCAGTACCATAGGGTCTAGCGGGAGGGCGGGGACCGGGGAGCTGTTTTTT.